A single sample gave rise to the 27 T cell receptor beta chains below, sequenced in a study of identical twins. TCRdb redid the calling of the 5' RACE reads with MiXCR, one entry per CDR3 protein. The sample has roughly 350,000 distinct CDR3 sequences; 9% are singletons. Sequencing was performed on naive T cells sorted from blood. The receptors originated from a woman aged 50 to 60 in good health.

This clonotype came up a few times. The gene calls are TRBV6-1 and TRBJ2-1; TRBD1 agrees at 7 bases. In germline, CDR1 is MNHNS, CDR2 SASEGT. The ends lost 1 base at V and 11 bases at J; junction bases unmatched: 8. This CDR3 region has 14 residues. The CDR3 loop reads CASSEVGTAVKQFF. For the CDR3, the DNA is TGTGCCAGCAGTGAAGTGGGGACAGCGGTAAAGCAGTTCTTC.

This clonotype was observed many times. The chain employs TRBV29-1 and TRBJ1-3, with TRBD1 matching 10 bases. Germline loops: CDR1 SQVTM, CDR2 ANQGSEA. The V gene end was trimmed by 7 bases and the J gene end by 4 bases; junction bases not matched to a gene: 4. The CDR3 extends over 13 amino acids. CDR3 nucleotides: TGCAGCGGAGGACAGGGGGAAGGAAACACCATATATTTT. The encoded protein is CSGGQGEGNTIYF.

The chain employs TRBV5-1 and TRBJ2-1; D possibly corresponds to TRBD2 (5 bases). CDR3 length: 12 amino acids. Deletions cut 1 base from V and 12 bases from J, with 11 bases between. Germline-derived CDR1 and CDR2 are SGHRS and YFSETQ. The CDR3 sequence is CASSLPRDGQFF. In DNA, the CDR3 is TGCGCCAGCAGCTTGCCCCGGGATGGGCAGTTCTTC.

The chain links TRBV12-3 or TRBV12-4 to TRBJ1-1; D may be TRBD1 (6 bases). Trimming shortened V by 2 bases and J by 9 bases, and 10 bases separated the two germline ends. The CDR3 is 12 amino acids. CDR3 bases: TGTGCCAGCAGTTTAAATCAGGGGAAAGCTTTCTTT. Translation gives CASSLNQGKAFF.

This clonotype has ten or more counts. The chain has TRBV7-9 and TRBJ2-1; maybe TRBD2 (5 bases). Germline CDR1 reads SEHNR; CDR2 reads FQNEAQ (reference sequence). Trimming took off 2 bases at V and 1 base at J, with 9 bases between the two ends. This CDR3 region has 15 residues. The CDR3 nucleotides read TGTGCCAGCAGCTTAAAAGCGGCTTCCTACAATGAGCAGTTCTTC. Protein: CASSLKAASYNEQFF.

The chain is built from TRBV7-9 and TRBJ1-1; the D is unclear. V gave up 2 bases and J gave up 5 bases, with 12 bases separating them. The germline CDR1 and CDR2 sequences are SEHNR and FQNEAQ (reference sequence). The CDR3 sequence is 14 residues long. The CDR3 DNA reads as TGTGCCAGCAGCTTACAGCCCTTGGGAACTGAAGCTTTCTTT. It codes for CASSLQPLGTEAFF.

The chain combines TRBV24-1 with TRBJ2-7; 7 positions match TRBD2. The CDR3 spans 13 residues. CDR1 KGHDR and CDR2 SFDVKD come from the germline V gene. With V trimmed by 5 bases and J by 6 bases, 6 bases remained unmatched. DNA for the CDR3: TGTGCCACCAGTGCCTGGGGAGGGTTCGAGCAGTACTTC. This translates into CATSAWGGFEQYF.

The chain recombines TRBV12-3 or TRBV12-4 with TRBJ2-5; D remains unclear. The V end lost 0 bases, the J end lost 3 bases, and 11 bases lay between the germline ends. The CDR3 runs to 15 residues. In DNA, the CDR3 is TGTGCCAGCAGTTTAGCGGGCGGCCATAAAGAGACCCAGTACTTC. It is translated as CASSLAGGHKETQYF.

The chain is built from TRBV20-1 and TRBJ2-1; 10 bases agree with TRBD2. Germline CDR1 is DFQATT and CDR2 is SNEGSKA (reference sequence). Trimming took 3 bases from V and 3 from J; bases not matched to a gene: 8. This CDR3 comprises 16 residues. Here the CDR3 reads CSASPRTSGSYNEQFF. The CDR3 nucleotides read TGCAGTGCTAGTCCGAGGACTAGCGGTAGCTACAATGAGCAGTTCTTC.

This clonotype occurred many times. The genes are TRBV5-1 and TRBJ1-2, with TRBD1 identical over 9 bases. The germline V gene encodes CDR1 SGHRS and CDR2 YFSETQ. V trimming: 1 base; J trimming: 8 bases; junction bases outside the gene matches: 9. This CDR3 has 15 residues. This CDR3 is CASSLTSGQGWGYTF. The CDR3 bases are TGCGCCAGCAGCTTGACTTCGGGACAGGGTTGGGGCTACACCTTC. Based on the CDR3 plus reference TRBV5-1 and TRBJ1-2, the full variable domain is KAGVTQTPRYLIKTRGQQVTLSCSPISGHRSVSWYQQTPGQGLQFLFEYFSETQRNKGNFPGRFSGRQFSNSRSEMNVSTLELGDSALYLCASSLTSGQGWGYTFGSGTRLTVV.

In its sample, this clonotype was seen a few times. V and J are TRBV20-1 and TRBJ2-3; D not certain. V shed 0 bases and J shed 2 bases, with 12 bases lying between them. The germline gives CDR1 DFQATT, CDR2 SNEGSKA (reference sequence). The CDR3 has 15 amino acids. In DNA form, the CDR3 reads TGCAGTGCTAGAGATAGGGTGGACCCCACAGATACGCAGTATTTT. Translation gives CSARDRVDPTDTQYF.

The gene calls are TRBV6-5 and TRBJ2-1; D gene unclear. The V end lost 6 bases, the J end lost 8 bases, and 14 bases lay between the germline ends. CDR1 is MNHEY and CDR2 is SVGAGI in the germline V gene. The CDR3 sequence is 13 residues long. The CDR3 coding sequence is TGTGCCAGCAGCATGCCCCCCACCGATGAGCAGTTCTTC. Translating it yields CASSMPPTDEQFF.

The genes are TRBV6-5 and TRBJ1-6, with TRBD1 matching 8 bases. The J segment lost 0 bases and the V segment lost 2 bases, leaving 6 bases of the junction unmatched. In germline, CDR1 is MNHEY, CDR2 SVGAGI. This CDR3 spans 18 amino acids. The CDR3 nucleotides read TGTGCCAGCAGTTACACAAACAGGGGGAGCTCCTATAATTCACCCCTCCACTTT. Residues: CASSYTNRGSSYNSPLHF.

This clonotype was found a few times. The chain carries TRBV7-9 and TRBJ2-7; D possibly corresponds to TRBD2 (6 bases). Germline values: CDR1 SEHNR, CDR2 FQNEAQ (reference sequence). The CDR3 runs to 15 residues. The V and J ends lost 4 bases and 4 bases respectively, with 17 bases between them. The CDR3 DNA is TGTGCCAGCAGCTGGCCGGGAGAGGGCGGATACGAGCAGTACTTC. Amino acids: CASSWPGEGGYEQYF.

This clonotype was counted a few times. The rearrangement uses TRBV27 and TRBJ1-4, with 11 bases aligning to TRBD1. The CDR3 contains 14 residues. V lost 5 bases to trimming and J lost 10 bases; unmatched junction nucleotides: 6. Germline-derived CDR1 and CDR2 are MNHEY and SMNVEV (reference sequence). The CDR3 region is CASSAGQGGAKLFF. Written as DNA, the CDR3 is TGTGCCAGCAGTGCGGGACAGGGGGGAGCAAAACTGTTTTTT.

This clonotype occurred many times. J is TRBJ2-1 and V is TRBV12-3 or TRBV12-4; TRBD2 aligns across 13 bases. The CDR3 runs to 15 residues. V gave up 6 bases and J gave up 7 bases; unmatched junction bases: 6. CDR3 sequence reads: CASSRTSGSKNEQFF. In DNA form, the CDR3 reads TGTGCCAGCAGCCGGACTAGCGGGAGCAAAAATGAGCAGTTCTTC.

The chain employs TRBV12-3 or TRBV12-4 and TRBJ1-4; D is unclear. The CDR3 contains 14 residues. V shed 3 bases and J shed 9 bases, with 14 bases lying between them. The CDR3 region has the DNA TGTGCCAGCAGTTTTATCGTGGCCGAACAAAAACTGTTTTTT. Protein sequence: CASSFIVAEQKLFF.

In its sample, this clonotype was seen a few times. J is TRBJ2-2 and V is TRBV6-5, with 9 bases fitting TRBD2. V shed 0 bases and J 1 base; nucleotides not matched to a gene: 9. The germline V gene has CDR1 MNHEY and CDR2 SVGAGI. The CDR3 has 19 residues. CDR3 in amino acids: CASSYSSLAGQKNTGELFF. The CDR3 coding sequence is TGTGCCAGCAGTTACTCGAGCCTAGCGGGACAAAAGAACACCGGGGAGCTGTTTTTT.

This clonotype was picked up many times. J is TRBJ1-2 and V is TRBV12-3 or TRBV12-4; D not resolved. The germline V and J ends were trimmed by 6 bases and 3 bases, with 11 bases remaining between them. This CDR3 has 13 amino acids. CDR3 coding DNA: TGTGCCAGCAGAGGGTGGAAGGACTATGGCTACACCTTC. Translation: CASRGWKDYGYTF.

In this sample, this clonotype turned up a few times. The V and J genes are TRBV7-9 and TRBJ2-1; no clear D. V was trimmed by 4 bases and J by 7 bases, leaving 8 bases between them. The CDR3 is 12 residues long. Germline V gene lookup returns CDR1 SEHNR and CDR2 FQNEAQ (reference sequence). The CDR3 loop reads CASSSLLNEQFF. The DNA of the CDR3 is TGTGCCAGCAGCTCCTTATTGAATGAGCAGTTCTTC.

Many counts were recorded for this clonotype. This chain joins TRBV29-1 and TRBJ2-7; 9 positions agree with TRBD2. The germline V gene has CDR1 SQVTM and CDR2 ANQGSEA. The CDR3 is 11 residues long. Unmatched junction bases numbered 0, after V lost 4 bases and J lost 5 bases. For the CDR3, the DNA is TGCAGCGTTGGCGGGAGGGACGAGCAGTACTTC. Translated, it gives CSVGGRDEQYF.

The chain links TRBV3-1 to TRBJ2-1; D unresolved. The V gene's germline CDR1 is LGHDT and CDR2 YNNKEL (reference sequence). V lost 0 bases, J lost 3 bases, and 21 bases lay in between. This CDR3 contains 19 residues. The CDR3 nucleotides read TGTGCCAGCAGCCAAGACGTAGGTCGCAATAGCAGGCACTACAATGAGCAGTTCTTC. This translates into CASSQDVGRNSRHYNEQFF.

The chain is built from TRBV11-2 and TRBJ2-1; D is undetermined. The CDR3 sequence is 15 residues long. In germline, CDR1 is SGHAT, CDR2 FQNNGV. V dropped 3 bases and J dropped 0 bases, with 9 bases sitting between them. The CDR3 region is CASSFDWSSYNEQFF. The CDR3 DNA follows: TGTGCCAGCAGCTTCGACTGGAGCTCCTACAATGAGCAGTTCTTC. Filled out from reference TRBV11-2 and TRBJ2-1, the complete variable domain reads EAGVAQSPRYKIIEKRQSVAFWCNPISGHATLYWYQQILGQGPKLLIQFQNNGVVDDSQLPKDRFSAERLKGVDSTLKIQPAKLEDSAVYLCASSFDWSSYNEQFFGPGTRLTVL.

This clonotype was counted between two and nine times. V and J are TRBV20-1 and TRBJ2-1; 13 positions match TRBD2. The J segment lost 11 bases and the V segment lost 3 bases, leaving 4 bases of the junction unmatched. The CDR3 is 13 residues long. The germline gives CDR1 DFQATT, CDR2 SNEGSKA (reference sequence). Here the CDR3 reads CSARGTSGTQQFF. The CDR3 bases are TGCAGTGCTAGGGGGACTAGCGGGACCCAGCAGTTCTTC.

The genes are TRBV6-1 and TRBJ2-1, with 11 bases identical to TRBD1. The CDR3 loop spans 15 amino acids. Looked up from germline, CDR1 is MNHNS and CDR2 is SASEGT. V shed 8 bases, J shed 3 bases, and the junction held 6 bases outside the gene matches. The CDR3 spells CASAPGQGDYNEQFF. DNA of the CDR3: TGTGCCAGCGCTCCGGGACAGGGGGACTACAATGAGCAGTTCTTC.

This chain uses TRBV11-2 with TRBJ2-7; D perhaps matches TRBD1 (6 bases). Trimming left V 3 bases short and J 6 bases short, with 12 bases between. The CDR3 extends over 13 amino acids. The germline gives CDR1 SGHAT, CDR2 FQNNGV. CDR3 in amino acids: CASSFPDRPEQYF. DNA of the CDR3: TGTGCCAGCAGCTTCCCCGACAGGCCCGAGCAGTACTTC.

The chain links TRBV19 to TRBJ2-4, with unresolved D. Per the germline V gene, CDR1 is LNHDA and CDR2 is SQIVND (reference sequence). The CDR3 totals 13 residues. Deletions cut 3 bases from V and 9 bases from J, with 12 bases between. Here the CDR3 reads CASSIRVEGIQYF. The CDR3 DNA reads TGTGCCAGTAGTATCCGCGTTGAAGGCATTCAGTACTTC.